The clone carrying this T cell receptor (beta chain) was seen only a few times. Original processing notes: Nucleated cell number was recorded as an estimate derived from reference gene primer amplification. Repertoires were generated with immunoSEQ multiplex PCR, while TCRdb's copy carries only in-frame clones and drops some. For V, J and clone size, that table is used; D and trimming come from the DNA. The table shows roughly 280,000 clones, with around 90% occurring only once. Seattle-derived patients entered the study during active infection and were followed longitudinally. The record originates from a study of blood T cell repertoires in COVID-19. Overall study context: In each case, the material was cDNA or gDNA derived from T cells, B-cell-depleted T cells, or PBMCs.

V gave up 4 bases and J gave up 0 bases, with 11 bases separating them. Germline assignment: CDR1 SGHAT and CDR2 FQDESV (reference sequence). The CDR3 runs to 15 residues. The receptor's source is a woman in her fifties or sixties with COVID-19, enrolled during active disease. Sequences were obtained from peripheral blood. The V gene is TRBV11-1, the J gene TRBJ2-3, with D uncertain. CDR3: CASSSRVPSTDTQYF. CDR3 sequence (DNA): TGTGCCAGCAGCTCCCGGGTCCCAAGCACAGATACGCAGTATTTT. The full variable domain, rest sourced from reference TRBV11-1 and TRBJ2-3, is EAEVAQSPRYKITEKSQAVAFWCDPISGHATLYWYRQILGQGPELLVQFQDESVVDDSQLPKDRFSAERLKGVDSTLKIQPAELGDSAMYLCASSSRVPSTDTQYFGPGTRLTVL.